This TCR beta chain is drawn from a study of blood T cells in healthy people across ages. Across the whole study: About one barcoded beta molecule per two T cells was captured by template switching. General observations from the study: Bulk PBMC profiling left naive and antigen-experienced comparisons inconclusive. Aged donors had fewer naive CD4+ cells and lower diversity than long-lived donors.

This clonotype was seen a handful of times. Its antigen is not known. V dropped 2 bases and J dropped 11; count of bases not matched to a gene: 15. The CDR3 is made up of 15 amino acids. The germline gives CDR1 SGDLS, CDR2 YYNGEE. Primers used in a second PCR of roughly 6 to 12 cycles were a sample-barcoded 5' primer and a J-beta primer mix. Every cDNA molecule bore a tag from a template-switch adaptor containing 12 random nucleotides. One entry per CDR3 protein, called by TCRdb with MiXCR from the 5' RACE reads. The repertoire includes 600,000 to 850,000 distinct CDR3 sequences, 40% to 45% of them detected once, and roughly 19% sits in the top ten.

The sequence derives from a woman aged 60-75 years in good health. The chain has TRBV9 and TRBJ2-5; TRBD2 matches 7 bases. The sequencing input was blood. CDR3 residues: CASSVDGGSHNEQYF. CDR3 nucleotide sequence: TGTGCCAGCAGCGTTGACGGGGGGTCCCACAATGAGCAGTACTTC.